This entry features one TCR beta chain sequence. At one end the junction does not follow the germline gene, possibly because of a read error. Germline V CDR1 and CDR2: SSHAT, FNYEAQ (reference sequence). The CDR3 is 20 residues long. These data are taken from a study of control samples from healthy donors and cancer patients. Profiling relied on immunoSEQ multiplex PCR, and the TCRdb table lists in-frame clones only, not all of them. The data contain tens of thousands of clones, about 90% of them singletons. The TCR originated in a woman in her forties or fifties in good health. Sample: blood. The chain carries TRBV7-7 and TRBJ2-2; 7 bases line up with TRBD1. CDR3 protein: CASSLGLAGTAKPNTGELFF. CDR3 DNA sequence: TGTGCTAGCAGCTTGGGGTTGGCCGGGACAGCAAAACCGAACACCGGGGAGCTGTTTTTT.